Many counts were recorded for the clone carrying this TCR beta chain. Antigen unknown. The data stem from a study of CD8 T cells in ankylosing spondylitis. Whole-study results and caveats: Characteristic of ankylosing spondylitis blood, it appeared, was a TCR beta motif comprising fewer than 10 highly homologous variants. The authors found the disease-linked clones to be CD8+ and relatively rare in peripheral blood.

The V and J ends lost 2 bases and 3 bases, in that order; junction bases with no gene match: 5. Germline CDR1 is SGHTA and CDR2 is FQGNSA. The CDR3 totals 16 residues. Construction of TCR beta libraries was performed using quantitative 5'-RACE with molecular barcodes. TCRdb passed the 5' RACE reads through MiXCR, listing each CDR3 protein once. The sample has approximately 520,000 distinct CDR3 sequences, roughly 5.2% seen once. The material sequenced was blood, either unsorted or a sorted T cell fraction (not recorded which). The chain links TRBV7-2 to TRBJ2-7, with 12 bases identical to TRBD2. The sequence came from a male donor with ankylosing spondylitis. The CDR3 here is CASSLLLAGGGYEQYF. In nucleotides, the CDR3 is TGTGCCAGCAGCTTATTGCTAGCGGGAGGGGGCTACGAGCAGTACTTC.